This T cell receptor (beta chain) was identified during a study of cytomegalovirus exposure and HLA in healthy donors. Whole-study results and caveats: Researchers reported in a later analysis that a missense DCLRE1C variant was tied to TCR beta V- and J-gene trimming.

In regard to this clone: What it recognizes is unknown.

60 Vbeta and 13 Jbeta primers were used in PCR. Sequencing was performed with immunoSEQ multiplex PCR; in TCRdb, only in-frame clones are kept and a portion is missing. The sample yields around 170,000 clones, around 72% seen once. Sample: PBMCs. This receptor was identified in a middle-aged woman in good health and CMV-seropositive.

CDR3: CASSRPKAGPNEQYF. The DNA of the CDR3 is TGTGCCAGCAGCAGACCTAAAGCGGGGCCCAACGAGCAGTACTTC. The genes are TRBV5-4 and TRBJ2-7; 7 bases agree with TRBD2. The CDR3 runs to 15 residues. Germline CDR1 is SGHNT and CDR2 is YYREEE (reference sequence). J gave up 5 bases and V 4 bases, and 12 bases lay outside the gene matches.